This TCR beta chain was captured in a study of glioma-infiltrating T cells. Study-level information: Blood libraries targeted 4.5- to 10-fold coverage of 910,000 or so T cells. Study results and limitations: Tissue-blood divergence was below expectation in non-neoplastic patients, above in gliomas. Patients with low tissue-blood divergence carried a signature set of shared blood CDR3 motifs. CDR3 overlap between tissue and blood was very small.

TCR alpha and beta CDR3 regions were amplified from RNA using iRepertoire nested multiplex PCR. TCRdb re-called the multiplex PCR reads through MiXCR, storing one row per CDR3 protein. The sample has about 380,000 distinct CDR3 sequences; approximately 42% are singletons. This clonotype was seen a few times. Its cognate antigen is unknown. Sequenced input: glioma tissue, nonneoplastic brain tissue, or PBMCs (not recorded which). The clonotype originates from a human donor with low-grade glioma or glioblastoma, undergoing nonglioma brain surgery, or in good health (not recorded which).

CDR3 nucleotide sequence: TGTGCCACCAGTGGGACAGGGGCCCTGGGTGAGCAGTTCTTC. This translates into CATSGTGALGEQFF. This rearrangement joins TRBV24-1 to TRBJ2-1; 9 bases map to TRBD1. Germline assignment: CDR1 KGHDR and CDR2 SFDVKD. The CDR3 spans 14 residues. V lost 5 bases and J lost 9; bases outside the gene matches: 7.